This TCR beta chain was identified in a study of T cells after yellow fever vaccination. From the 5' RACE reads, TCRdb called clonotypes with MiXCR, one entry per CDR3 protein. This table has about 300,000 distinct CDR3 sequences, approximately 10% appearing once. Between the trimmed V and J ends, which lost 2 bases and 9 bases, there was a span of 11 bases. Germline values: CDR1 MNHNS, CDR2 SASEGT. The CDR3 is 12 residues long. This TCR derives from a young man who received the YFV17D yellow fever vaccine. The chain links TRBV6-1 to TRBJ2-7; the D is unclear. Sequenced here: CD4+ T cells sorted from PBMCs, sampled 5 days after the yellow fever booster vaccination. This CDR3 is CASSERDFGQYV. The CDR3 region has the DNA TGTGCCAGCAGTGAAAGGGATTTTGGGCAGTACGTC.